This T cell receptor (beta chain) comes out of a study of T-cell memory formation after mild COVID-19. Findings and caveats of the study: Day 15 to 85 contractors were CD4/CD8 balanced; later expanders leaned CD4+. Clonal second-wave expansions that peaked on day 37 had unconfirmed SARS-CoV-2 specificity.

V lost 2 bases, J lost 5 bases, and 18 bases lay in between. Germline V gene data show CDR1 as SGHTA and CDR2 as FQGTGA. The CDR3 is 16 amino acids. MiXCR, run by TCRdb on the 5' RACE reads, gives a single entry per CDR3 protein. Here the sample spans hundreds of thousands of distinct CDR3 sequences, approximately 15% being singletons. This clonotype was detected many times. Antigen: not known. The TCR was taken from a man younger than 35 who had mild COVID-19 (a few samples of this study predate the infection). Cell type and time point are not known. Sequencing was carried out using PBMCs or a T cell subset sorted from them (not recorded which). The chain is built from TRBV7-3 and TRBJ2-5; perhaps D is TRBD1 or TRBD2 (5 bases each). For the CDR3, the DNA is TGTGCCAGCAGCTTATCGGGACCTAGTCTGGGGGAGACCCAGTACTTC. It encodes CASSLSGPSLGETQYF. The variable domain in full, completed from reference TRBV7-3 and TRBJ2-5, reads GAGVSQTPSNKVTEKGKYVELRCDPISGHTALYWYRQSLGQGPEFLIYFQGTGAADDSGLPNDRFFAVRPEGSVSTLKIQRTERGDSAVYLCASSLSGPSLGETQYFGPGTRLLVL.